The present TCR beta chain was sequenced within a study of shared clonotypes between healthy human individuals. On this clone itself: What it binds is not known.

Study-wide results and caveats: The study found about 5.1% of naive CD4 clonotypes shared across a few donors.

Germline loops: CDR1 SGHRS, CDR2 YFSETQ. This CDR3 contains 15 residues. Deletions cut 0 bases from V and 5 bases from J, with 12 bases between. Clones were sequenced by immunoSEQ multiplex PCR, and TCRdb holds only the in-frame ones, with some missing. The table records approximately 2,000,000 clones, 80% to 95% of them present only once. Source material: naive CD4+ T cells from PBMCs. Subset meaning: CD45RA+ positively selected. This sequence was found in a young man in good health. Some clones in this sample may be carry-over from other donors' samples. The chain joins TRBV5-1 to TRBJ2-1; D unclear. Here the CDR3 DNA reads TGCGCCAGCAGCTTGGTTATAAACCCCCACAATGAGCAGTTCTTC. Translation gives CASSLVINPHNEQFF.